Presented here are 18 T cell receptor beta chains from one specimen sequenced in a study of blood T cell repertoires in COVID-19. The protocol was immunoSEQ multiplex PCR, while the TCRdb copy is restricted to in-frame clones and leaves out a portion. This repertoire shows roughly 190,000 clones, around 94% found once; its top ten account for roughly 0.76%. Source material: peripheral blood. The receptors here all came from a man aged 30 to 39 with COVID-19, enrolled during active disease.

CDR3 nucleotide sequence: TGCGCCAGCAGCCAAGATGGTACAGGGGGTGGCCATCAGCCCCAGCATTTT. This sequence encodes CASSQDGTGGGHQPQHF. The chain employs TRBV4-1 and TRBJ1-5; the match to TRBD1 covers 8 bases. V gave up 0 bases and J gave up 5 bases; unmatched junction bases: 9. This CDR3 comprises 17 residues. Germline CDR1 and CDR2: MGHRA and YSYEKL.

The gene calls are TRBV19 and TRBJ2-7, with TRBD1 as a possible D gene (6 bases). V dropped 5 bases and J dropped 3 bases, with 17 bases sitting between them. There are 15 residues in the CDR3. Germline values: CDR1 LNHDA, CDR2 SQIVND (reference sequence). The CDR3, as DNA: TGTGCCAGTAGTGACCCGAGACAGGCGATCTACGAGCAGTACTTC. It encodes CASSDPRQAIYEQYF. Together with reference TRBV19 and TRBJ2-7, the CDR3 gives the full variable domain: DGGITQSPKYLFRKEGQNVTLSCEQNLNHDAMYWYRQDPGQGLRLIYYSQIVNDFQKGDIAEGYSVSREKKESFPLTVTSAQKNPTAFYLCASSDPRQAIYEQYFGPGTRLTVT.

V usage is TRBV7-9 and J usage is TRBJ2-1, with a possible D match to TRBD1 (6 bases). Germline V CDR1 and CDR2: SEHNR, FQNEAQ (reference sequence). The CDR3 has 14 amino acids. Trimming shortened V by 1 base and J by 8 bases, and 12 bases separated the two germline ends. The CDR3 reads CASSLGFGGDEQFF. The CDR3 DNA is TGTGCCAGCAGCTTAGGTTTTGGGGGCGATGAGCAGTTCTTC.

The chain has TRBV5-1 and TRBJ2-2, with a possible D match to TRBD1 (5 bases). CDR1 is SGHRS and CDR2 is YFSETQ in the germline V gene. The length of the CDR3 is 15 residues. V lost 4 bases to trimming and J lost 4 bases, with 14 bases between them. The CDR3 DNA is TGCGCCAGCAGCCCAACAGGCCCCTCCACCGGGGAGCTGTTTTTT. Amino acid sequence: CASSPTGPSTGELFF.

The chain links TRBV30 to TRBJ2-3; possible D gene TRBD1, 5 bases. V was pared by 2 bases and J by 2 bases, with 11 bases between. Germline loops: CDR1 GTSNPN, CDR2 SVGIG (reference sequence). This CDR3 has 14 amino acids. The CDR3 DNA is TGTGCCTGGAGTCCCCGACAGTACACAGATACGCAGTATTTT. Its protein is CAWSPRQYTDTQYF.

This sequence joins TRBV27 and TRBJ1-2; 9 nucleotides agree with TRBD1. The length of the CDR3 is 14 residues. From germline, CDR1 is MNHEY and CDR2 SMNVEV (reference sequence). With 5 bases clipped from V and 6 bases from J, the junction kept 7 bases outside the gene matches. The CDR3 nucleotides are TGTGCCAGCAGTCGGGACAGGGCGGTCGATGGCTACACCTTC. This encodes CASSRDRAVDGYTF.

This chain connects TRBV19 to TRBJ2-4; maybe TRBD2 (5 bases). V was clipped by 8 bases and J by 2 bases, with 16 bases between them. CDR1 and CDR2 (germline): LNHDA, SQIVND (reference sequence). The CDR3 runs to 15 residues. The CDR3 nucleotides read TGTGCCAGTGAGGCCGACCGGGGTCCCAAAAACATTCAGTACTTC. It encodes CASEADRGPKNIQYF.

The chain combines TRBV10-3 with TRBJ1-6; the D gene is possibly TRBD1 (5 bases). V shed 8 bases and J shed 0 bases, with 29 bases lying between them. CDR1 and CDR2 from the germline V gene are ENHRY and SYGVKD. This CDR3 contains 21 residues. CDR3 loop: CAIPVAGGGIPRGSYNSPLHF. As DNA, the CDR3 is TGTGCCATCCCGGTCGCGGGGGGTGGAATCCCTCGGGGCTCCTATAATTCACCCCTCCACTTT.

The chain is built from TRBV6-4 and TRBJ1-2, with D possibly being TRBD1 (5 bases). CDR3 length: 13 amino acids. Trimming took off 4 bases at V and 4 bases at J, with 10 bases between the two ends. CDR1 is MRHNA, CDR2 SNTAGT, per germline. In DNA, the CDR3 is TGTGCCAGCAGTGCAGGGTATGGCTATGGCTACACCTTC. Protein: CASSAGYGYGYTF.

The V call is TRBV3-1 (or the pseudogene TRBV3-2), the J call TRBJ2-2, with TRBD2 matching over 7 bases. This CDR3 has 17 residues. CDR1 and CDR2 (germline): LGHDT, YNNKEL (reference sequence). The V and J ends lost 4 bases and 7 bases, in that order; junction bases with no gene match: 15. The chain's CDR3 is CASSRRVGGRGSGELFF. The CDR3 bases are TGTGCCAGCAGCCGAAGAGTGGGTGGGAGGGGTAGCGGGGAGCTGTTTTTT.

This chain joins TRBV5-1 and TRBJ1-2; a weak D match, TRBD1 (5 bases). Trimming removed 4 bases at V and 0 bases at J, with 13 bases between. Per the germline V gene, CDR1 is SGHRS and CDR2 is YFSETQ. The CDR3 spans 15 residues. The CDR3 here is CASSAGPSANYGYTF. CDR3 nucleotides: TGCGCCAGCAGCGCAGGGCCGAGCGCTAACTATGGCTACACCTTC. Full variable domain (remainder filled in from reference TRBV5-1 and TRBJ1-2): KAGVTQTPRYLIKTRGQQVTLSCSPISGHRSVSWYQQTPGQGLQFLFEYFSETQRNKGNFPGRFSGRQFSNSRSEMNVSTLELGDSALYLCASSAGPSANYGYTFGSGTRLTVV.

The gene calls are TRBV3-1 (or the pseudogene TRBV3-2) and TRBJ1-2, with a tentative D call TRBD1 (6 bases). This CDR3 has 14 amino acids. In germline, CDR1 is LGHDT, CDR2 YNNKEL (reference sequence). Trimming removed 3 bases from V and 2 bases from J, with 10 bases in between. CDR3 region: CASSHTTGNYGYTF. CDR3 DNA sequence: TGTGCCAGCAGCCACACTACAGGGAACTATGGCTACACCTTC.

J is TRBJ2-1 and V is TRBV5-6; D is uncertain. V dropped 0 bases and J dropped 6 bases, with 7 bases sitting between them. The CDR3 is 13 residues long. The germline V gene encodes CDR1 SGHDT and CDR2 YYEEEE. In nucleotides, the CDR3 is TGTGCCAGCAGCTTGGGACGGGTCAATGAGCAGTTCTTC. Encoded protein: CASSLGRVNEQFF.

This chain joins TRBV10-1 and TRBJ1-1; TRBD1 might be the D (5 bases). The germline gives CDR1 WNHNN, CDR2 SYGVQD (reference sequence). V dropped 0 bases and J dropped 2 bases, with 7 bases sitting between them. The CDR3 spans 14 residues. CDR3 residues: CASSESRDNTEAFF. The CDR3 DNA sequence: TGCGCCAGCAGTGAGTCGCGGGACAACACTGAAGCTTTCTTT.

Concerning this clone: Other nucleotide sequences from this sample produce the same CDR3. The gene calls are TRBV2 and TRBJ2-7; TRBD1 matches at 10 bases. The CDR3 has 14 amino acids. Germline V CDR1 and CDR2: SNHLY, FYNNEI. J gave up 4 bases and V 6 bases, and 6 bases lay outside the gene matches. The CDR3 DNA follows: TGTGCCAGCAGGGGACAGGGGAGTTCGTACGAGCAGTACTTC. Amino acid sequence: CASRGQGSSYEQYF.

The J gene is TRBJ1-6, the V gene TRBV27; 11 bases align to TRBD1. With 3 bases clipped from V and 9 bases from J, the junction kept 7 bases outside the gene matches. The CDR3 runs 16 residues. Germline CDR1 MNHEY, CDR2 SMNVEV (reference sequence). Here the CDR3 reads CASSFLGGQGGSPLHF. DNA for the CDR3: TGTGCCAGCAGTTTTCTGGGGGGACAGGGGGGTTCACCCCTCCACTTT.

This rearrangement joins TRBV6-4 to TRBJ2-1; 10 bases fit TRBD1. Losses at the gene ends were 4 bases for V and 7 bases for J; bases not matched to a gene: 4. The CDR3 is made up of 14 amino acids. Per the germline V gene, CDR1 is MRHNA and CDR2 is SNTAGT. CDR3 in DNA: TGTGCCAGCAGTGCGACAGGGGGCAAGAATGAGCAGTTCTTC. Translating gives CASSATGGKNEQFF.

The chain's CDR3 is CASSSQGGYTF. The CDR3 DNA reads as TGCGCCAGCAGCTCCCAGGGGGGCTACACCTTC. The chain couples TRBV5-1 to TRBJ1-2; maybe TRBD1 (6 bases). V was cut by 3 bases and J by 8 bases, with 8 bases left in between. The CDR3 length is 11 residues. Germline CDR1 SGHRS, CDR2 YFSETQ. Full variable domain (outside the CDR3, taken from reference TRBV5-1 and TRBJ1-2): KAGVTQTPRYLIKTRGQQVTLSCSPISGHRSVSWYQQTPGQGLQFLFEYFSETQRNKGNFPGRFSGRQFSNSRSEMNVSTLELGDSALYLCASSSQGGYTFGSGTRLTVV.